Listed below are T cell receptor beta chains from one sample, sequenced in a study of T-cell reconstitution after alpha-beta-depleted transplantation in children. TCRdb fed the PCR reads into MiXCR, producing one record per CDR3 protein. The data contain about 400,000 distinct CDR3 sequences, 16% of them seen just once; the ten biggest clones take up under 30%. The sample in question was PBMCs, mostly from graft donor cells, obtained 360 days after TCRalphabeta/CD19-depleted stem cell transplant. Receptors were obtained from a boy under two years old who had a stem cell transplant for Wiskott-Aldrich syndrome, so the T cells may come from the graft donor. Each CDR3 is given with its conserved first and last residue. D genes are given only for firm matches. Size tells how often a clone was seen (once, few, many) or the class of an expanded clone, and some rows leave it out.

j_call | v_call | d_call | clone_size | cdr3_nt | cdr3_aa
TRBJ2-1 | TRBV24-1 | - | - | TGTGCCACCACAAATGCCGGGTACAATGAGCAGTTCTTC | CATTNAGYNEQFF
TRBJ2-5 | TRBV18 | - | few | TGTGCCAGCTCACCCTCTAGTGACCAAGAGACCCAGTACTTC | CASSPSSDQETQYF
TRBJ2-7 | TRBV29-1 | TRBD2 | few | TGCAGCGTTGAAGAGACTAGCCGAAACTACGAGCAGTACTTC | CSVEETSRNYEQYF
TRBJ2-3 | TRBV19 | - | - | TGTGCCAGGCCCTTGGCTAGCCTCACAGATACGCAGTATTTT | CARPLASLTDTQYF
TRBJ2-3 | TRBV20-1 | TRBD2 | few | TGCAGTGCCCGGACTAGCGGGAGCACAGATACGCAGTATTTT | CSARTSGSTDTQYF
TRBJ2-2 | TRBV6-2/TRBV6-3 | - | few | TGTGCCAGCAAAAAACAGGAGACAACAACCGGGGAGCTGTTTTTT | CASKKQETTTGELFF
TRBJ2-7 | TRBV4-1 | TRBD1 | - | TGCGCCAGCAGCCAAGAAAAGACAGGGGGGTACTACGAGCAGTACTTC | CASSQEKTGGYYEQYF
TRBJ1-2 | TRBV12-3/TRBV12-4 | - | many | TGTGCCAGCAGTGTCGGGCCGAGAGGGAATGGCTACACCTTC | CASSVGPRGNGYTF
TRBJ2-1 | TRBV5-5 | TRBD2 | many | TGTGCCAGCAGCTTACGGACTAGCGGGAGTTACAATGAGCAGTTCTTC | CASSLRTSGSYNEQFF
TRBJ2-4 | TRBV3-1 | TRBD2 | many | TGTGCCAGCAGCCAAGCTAGGCTGACTAGCGGAGAAAACATTCAGTACTTC | CASSQARLTSGENIQYF
TRBJ2-1 | TRBV18 | TRBD1 | - | TGTGCCAGCTCGACCCGGGACAGCGGCAATGAGCAGCTCTTC | CASSTRDSGNEQLF
TRBJ2-7 | TRBV5-1 | - | - | TGCGCCAGCAACGAGACCCCTACCCACGAGCAGTACTTC | CASNETPTHEQYF
TRBJ1-5 | TRBV20-1 | TRBD1 | - | TGCAGTGCTAGTCGACAGGGGGCAGAGGGTCAGCCCCAGCATTTT | CSASRQGAEGQPQHF
TRBJ2-4 | TRBV20-1 | - | few | TGCAGTGCTAGAGATAATCGAGGAGGTTTGAACATTCAGTACTTC | CSARDNRGGLNIQYF
TRBJ2-7 | TRBV20-1 | - | - | TGCAGTGCTAGAAGAACTAATTCCTACGAGCAGTACTTC | CSARRTNSYEQYF
TRBJ2-4 | TRBV12-3/TRBV12-4 | - | - | TGTGCCAGCAGTCTTCTCCCGGGGAAGACGGCCAAAAACATTCAGTACTTC | CASSLLPGKTAKNIQYF
TRBJ2-5 | TRBV11-2 | - | few | TGTGCCAGCAGCTTAGCAGCTAGCGAAGAGACCCAGTACTTC | CASSLAASEETQYF
TRBJ2-1 | TRBV6-4 | TRBD2 | many | TGTGCCAGCAGTGACGCTAGCGGGGGGGCCAATGAGCAGTTCTTC | CASSDASGGANEQFF
TRBJ2-1 | TRBV12-3/TRBV12-4 | - | - | TGTGCCAGCAGCCTGAGAGCCGACGGGCAGTTCTTC | CASSLRADGQFF
TRBJ2-1 | TRBV4-3 | - | - | TGCGCCAGCAGCCAAGACAGGGTCCCGAACTCTGAGCAGTTCTTC | CASSQDRVPNSEQFF
TRBJ2-7 | TRBV7-9 | - | - | TGTGCCAGCAGCTTAACTTGGTCGGGCGAGCAGTACTTC | CASSLTWSGEQYF
TRBJ2-5 | TRBV20-1 | - | - | TGCAGTGCTAGTAGGTCCCAGTACTTC | CSASRSQYF
TRBJ2-1 | TRBV28 | - | - | TGTGCCAGCAGTTTAAGGCCCCTAAAGTACAATGAGCAGTTCTTC | CASSLRPLKYNEQFF
TRBJ2-3 | TRBV5-1 | - | - | TGCGCCAGCAGCCCGGGTGGGGGCTACACAGATACGCAGTATTTT | CASSPGGGYTDTQYF
TRBJ2-5 | TRBV12-3/TRBV12-4 | - | - | TGTGCCAGCAGTGCGAGGGGTATCGTCCCGGGCCAAGAGACCCAGTACTTC | CASSARGIVPGQETQYF
TRBJ1-1 | TRBV29-1 | - | few | TGCAGCGTTGGAGTTCCCTACACTGAAGCTTTCTTT | CSVGVPYTEAFF
TRBJ2-7 | TRBV28 | - | few | TGTGCCAGCAGTTTAACATCCGGGGGCAACTCCTACGAGCAGTACTTC | CASSLTSGGNSYEQYF
TRBJ2-7 | TRBV19 | - | - | TGTGCCAGTAGTACCTCAAAGGGGTTCCACTACGAGCAGTACTTC | CASSTSKGFHYEQYF
TRBJ2-1 | TRBV4-1 | TRBD2 | many | TGCGCCAGCAGCCAAGCTTTGAATGGGGAGGGTGAGCAGTTCTTC | CASSQALNGEGEQFF
TRBJ2-5 | TRBV5-1 | - | - | TGCGCCAGCAGCTTGGTATTTTTGGGACACCCTTACCAAGAGACCCAGTACTTC | CASSLVFLGHPYQETQYF
TRBJ1-4 | TRBV27 | - | few | TGTGCCAGCAGGATACAGGGAAGCGAAAAACTGTTTTTT | CASRIQGSEKLFF
TRBJ2-5 | TRBV2 | TRBD2 | few | TGTGCCAGCCGATTGACTAGCGCCGAGACCCAGTACTTC | CASRLTSAETQYF
TRBJ1-3 | TRBV27 | - | - | TGTGCCAGCAGTCCCATGACCGGAGGAAACACCATATATTTT | CASSPMTGGNTIYF
TRBJ2-7 | TRBV11-2 | TRBD2 | - | TGTGCCAGCACCCCCAGCGGCGGGGGGGCGAACGAGCAGTACTTC | CASTPSGGGANEQYF
TRBJ2-7 | TRBV7-9 | - | few | TGTGCCAGCAGCTTAGCCGGTATTGTCGGCGAGCAGTACTTC | CASSLAGIVGEQYF
TRBJ2-3 | TRBV5-1 | TRBD1 | few | TGCGCCAGCAGCGCGCCGGACAGGGGAGGAGATACGCAGTATTTT | CASSAPDRGGDTQYF
TRBJ2-1 | TRBV5-1 | TRBD2 | - | TGCGCCAGCAGCTGGGCGGGGGGGCCTGATGAGCAGTTCTTC | CASSWAGGPDEQFF
TRBJ2-1 | TRBV14 | TRBD1 | - | TGTGCCAGCAGCCAATTCTTCCAGACAGGGGTTAAGAATGAGCAGTTCTTC | CASSQFFQTGVKNEQFF
TRBJ2-1 | TRBV10-3 | TRBD1 | - | TGTGCCATCAGTGTCTCTCGACAGGGGGCCTACAATGAGCAGTTCTTC | CAISVSRQGAYNEQFF
TRBJ2-1 | TRBV20-1 | TRBD2 | few | TGCAGTGCTAGGGGCTTCGGGAGGGGAGGGTACAATGAGCAGTTCTTC | CSARGFGRGGYNEQFF
TRBJ2-3 | TRBV5-1 | TRBD1 | few | TGCGCCAGCAGCTCTGTGGACAGGGGAGTATCAGATACGCAGTATTTT | CASSSVDRGVSDTQYF
TRBJ2-4 | TRBV24-1 | - | - | TGTGCCACTTCACAGGGTCCGGACATTCAGTACTTC | CATSQGPDIQYF
TRBJ2-2 | TRBV7-8 | - | - | TGTGCCAGCAGTCGTTTTGGGACAAAGACCGGGGAGCTGTTTTTT | CASSRFGTKTGELFF
TRBJ2-7 | TRBV7-7 | - | few | TGTGCCAGCAGCCCCGGGACCCTGCTGGACGAGCAGTACTTC | CASSPGTLLDEQYF